This T cell receptor beta chain was retrieved from a study of CXCR3-negative and CXCR3-positive naive CD8 T cells. All TRB cDNA libraries came from 5' RACE performed with UMI labels. From the 5' RACE reads, TCRdb lists one entry per CDR3 protein and no DNA. Its table records over 45,000 distinct CDR3 sequences. The CDR3 has 15 residues. Per germline, CDR1 SGHDN and CDR2 FVKESK. The sequenced sample consisted of naive CXCR3- CD8+ T cells from blood. Subset described: CD45RO-CCR7+CD27+CD95- naive CD8+ T cells lacking CXCR3 (TNR3-). The receptor's source is a human donor in good health. Some clones in this sample may be carry-over from other donors' samples. V usage is TRBV14 and J usage is TRBJ2-1; the D call of TRBD1 rests on TCRdb alone, since no DNA is present to check it. This CDR3 is CASSQEGQKNNEQFF.